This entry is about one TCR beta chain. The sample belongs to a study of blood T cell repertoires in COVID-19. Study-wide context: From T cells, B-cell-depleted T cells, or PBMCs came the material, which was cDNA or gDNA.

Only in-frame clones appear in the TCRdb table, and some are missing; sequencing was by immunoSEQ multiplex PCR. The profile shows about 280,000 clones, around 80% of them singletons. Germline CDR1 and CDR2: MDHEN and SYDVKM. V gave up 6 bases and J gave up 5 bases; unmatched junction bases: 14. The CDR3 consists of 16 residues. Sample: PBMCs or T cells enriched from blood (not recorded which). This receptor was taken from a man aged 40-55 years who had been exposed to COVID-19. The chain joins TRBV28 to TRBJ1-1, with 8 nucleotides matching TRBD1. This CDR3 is CASSLLGTGRSTEAFF. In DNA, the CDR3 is TGTGCCAGCAGCCTCCTCGGGACAGGAAGGAGTACTGAAGCTTTCTTT.